These 22 T cell receptor beta chains came from one sample sequenced in a study of T cell responses to AZD1222 COVID-19 vaccine. Generated by immunoSEQ multiplex PCR, the TCRdb table keeps only in-frame clones and is missing some. This sample yields tens of thousands of clones, of which about 86% are seen a single time; roughly 7.2% belongs to the top ten. The sample consisted of peripheral blood, taken 28 days after the second AZD1222 dose. Source of these receptors: an adult who received the AZD1222 COVID-19 vaccine.

The CDR3, as DNA: TGTGCCAGTGAGGGACTAGCGACAGATACGCAGTATTTT. It is translated as CASEGLATDTQYF. The V and J genes are TRBV3-1 (or the pseudogene TRBV3-2) and TRBJ2-3; 10 bases match TRBD2. The CDR3 loop spans 13 amino acids. Losses at the gene ends were 9 bases for V and 3 bases for J; bases not matched to a gene: 3. Germline V gene lookup returns CDR1 LGHDT and CDR2 YNNKEL (reference sequence).

This clone was picked up a small number of times. J is TRBJ1-1 and V is TRBV7-9; 7 nucleotides line up with TRBD1. The CDR3 extends over 14 amino acids. The germline gives CDR1 SEHNR, CDR2 FQNEAQ (reference sequence). V trimming: 5 bases; J trimming: 4 bases; junction bases outside the gene matches: 7. The CDR3 coding sequence is TGTGCCAGCAGCCGACAGGGTGGGAGCACTGAAGCTTTCTTT. It yields the protein CASSRQGGSTEAFF.

The chain carries TRBV6-5 and TRBJ2-7, with D possibly being TRBD2 (5 bases). This CDR3 comprises 15 residues. In germline, CDR1 is MNHEY, CDR2 SVGAGI. V lost 6 bases and J lost 0, with 15 bases in between. DNA for the CDR3: TGTGCCAGCAGGGGCCCGAGGGTTCCCTCCTACGAGCAGTACTTC. It codes for CASRGPRVPSYEQYF.

This rearrangement joins TRBV6-6 to TRBJ1-2, with 8 nucleotides matching TRBD1. V was clipped by 6 bases and J by 5 bases; unmatched bases: 5. This CDR3 is built from 13 residues. From germline, CDR1 is MNHNY and CDR2 SVGAGI (reference sequence). The CDR3 reads CASSSGQGYGYTF. The CDR3 DNA follows: TGTGCCAGCAGCTCTGGACAGGGATATGGCTACACCTTC.

V gene TRBV5-1 combines with J gene TRBJ1-5; the D is unclear. This CDR3 is 16 amino acids long. The ends were cut back, 8 bases at V and 4 bases at J, with 22 bases in the middle. The germline V gene has CDR1 SGHRS and CDR2 YFSETQ. The CDR3 protein is CASSDETERENQPQHF. In nucleotides, the CDR3 is TGCGCCAGTTCTGACGAGACCGAGAGGGAAAATCAGCCCCAGCATTTT. Filled out from reference TRBV5-1 and TRBJ1-5, the complete variable domain reads KAGVTQTPRYLIKTRGQQVTLSCSPISGHRSVSWYQQTPGQGLQFLFEYFSETQRNKGNFPGRFSGRQFSNSRSEMNVSTLELGDSALYLCASSDETERENQPQHFGDGTRLSIL.

The chain has TRBV24-1 and TRBJ2-1; no reliable D call. V dropped 4 bases and J dropped 5 bases, with 17 bases sitting between them. Germline V gene data show CDR1 as KGHDR and CDR2 as SFDVKD. CDR3 length: 16 residues. CDR3 residues: CATSDPGRLYDNEQFF. The DNA for the CDR3 is TGTGCCACCAGTGACCCCGGACGCTTATACGACAATGAGCAGTTCTTC.

This clone was observed a handful of times. The V and J genes are TRBV28 and TRBJ2-1; possible D gene TRBD1, 5 bases. The CDR3 has 11 amino acids. Germline values: CDR1 MDHEN, CDR2 SYDVKM. Trimming left V 3 bases short and J 9 bases short, with 6 bases between. CDR3 protein: CASSFDSEQFF. CDR3 nucleotides: TGTGCCAGCAGTTTCGACAGTGAGCAGTTCTTC.

The chain recombines TRBV5-1 with TRBJ2-6; D gene ambiguous. V dropped 0 bases and J dropped 2 bases, with 18 bases sitting between them. Germline values: CDR1 SGHRS, CDR2 YFSETQ. The CDR3 is 19 residues long. Here the CDR3 DNA reads TGCGCCAGCAGCTTGGTTGGGTTAGGTCAATCCACTGGGGCCAACGTCCTGACTTTC. Translation gives CASSLVGLGQSTGANVLTF. Together with reference TRBV5-1 and TRBJ2-6, the CDR3 gives the full variable domain: KAGVTQTPRYLIKTRGQQVTLSCSPISGHRSVSWYQQTPGQGLQFLFEYFSETQRNKGNFPGRFSGRQFSNSRSEMNVSTLELGDSALYLCASSLVGLGQSTGANVLTFGAGSRLTVL.

The chain's CDR3 is CASSLMGVRNQPQHF. For the CDR3, the DNA is TGTGCCAGCAGTTTGATGGGGGTTCGCAATCAGCCCCAGCATTTT. The chain carries TRBV28 and TRBJ1-5; tentatively, D is TRBD1 (5 bases). The V gene's germline CDR1 is MDHEN and CDR2 SYDVKM. The CDR3 consists of 15 residues. V was cut by 3 bases and J by 2 bases, with 11 bases left in between. The full variable domain, completed using reference TRBV28 and TRBJ1-5, is DVKVTQSSRYLVKRTGEKVFLECVQDMDHENMFWYRQDPGLGLRLIYFSYDVKMKEKGDIPEGYSVSREKKERFSLILESASTNQTSMYLCASSLMGVRNQPQHFGDGTRLSIL.

The chain is built from TRBV18 and TRBJ2-3, with 7 bases identical to TRBD1. Looked up from germline, CDR1 is KGHSH and CDR2 is LQKENI. This CDR3 is 16 amino acids long. The V and J ends lost 5 bases and 1 base, in that order; junction bases with no gene match: 9. In nucleotides, the CDR3 is TGTGCCAGCTCATCCCTACAGGGGTTGGGCACAGATACGCAGTATTTT. Its translation is CASSSLQGLGTDTQYF. The variable domain in full, with the rest retrieved from reference TRBV18 and TRBJ2-3, is NAGVMQNPRHLVRRRGQEARLRCSPMKGHSHVYWYRQLPEEGLKFMVYLQKENIIDESGMPKERFSAEFPKEGPSILRIQQVVRGDSAAYFCASSSLQGLGTDTQYFGPGTRLTVL.

V usage is TRBV9 and J usage is TRBJ2-2; 10 bases agree with TRBD2. V lost 7 bases to trimming and J lost 2 bases; unmatched junction nucleotides: 8. The CDR3 loop spans 16 amino acids. Germline CDR1 is SGDLS and CDR2 is YYNGEE. The CDR3 coding sequence is TGTGCCAGCGGGGAACTAGCGGGGATTAACACCGGGGAGCTGTTTTTT. Protein: CASGELAGINTGELFF.

The chain recombines TRBV19 with TRBJ2-1; D may be TRBD1 or TRBD2 (5 bases each). Trimming shortened V by 5 bases and J by 6 bases, and 23 bases separated the two germline ends. The V gene's germline CDR1 is LNHDA and CDR2 SQIVND (reference sequence). The length of the CDR3 is 17 residues. The CDR3 sequence is CASSPWATVGPSNEQFF. CDR3 nucleotides: TGTGCCAGTAGTCCCTGGGCCACGGTGGGACCCAGCAATGAGCAGTTCTTC.

V is TRBV27 and J is TRBJ2-1, with TRBD2 matching over 12 bases. The CDR3 runs 16 residues. V shed 2 bases, J shed 8 bases, and the junction held 7 bases outside the gene matches. Germline values: CDR1 MNHEY, CDR2 SMNVEV (reference sequence). CDR3 protein: CASSLKALAGGYEQFF. In DNA form, the CDR3 reads TGTGCCAGCAGTTTAAAGGCCCTAGCGGGAGGGTATGAGCAGTTCTTC.

The table lists this clone with a few counts. The chain links TRBV5-6 to TRBJ2-2, with a possible D match to TRBD2 (5 bases). V shed 3 bases and J shed 4 bases, with 7 bases lying between them. The CDR3 totals 13 residues. Germline loops: CDR1 SGHDT, CDR2 YYEEEE. The CDR3 loop reads CASSWRSTGELFF. For the CDR3, the DNA is TGTGCCAGCAGCTGGAGGAGCACCGGGGAGCTGTTTTTT.

This chain uses TRBV21-1 with TRBJ2-1; the D call of TRBD2 is as the table states it, not checked on the DNA. TRBV21-1 is flagged as a pseudogene. The CDR3 runs 13 residues. The CDR3 region is CASSITSGGEQFF. For the CDR3, the DNA is TGTGCCAGCAGCATTACCAGTGGCGGGGAGCAGTTCTTC.

The CDR3 reads CASSIWTYPEPQHF. The CDR3 DNA sequence: TGTGCCAGTAGTATATGGACGTACCCAGAGCCCCAGCATTTT. The genes are TRBV19 and TRBJ1-5, with unresolved D. Germline V gene sequence: CDR1 LNHDA, CDR2 SQIVND (reference sequence). V was shortened by 2 bases and J by 8 bases, with 13 bases between the two germline ends. There are 14 residues in the CDR3.

This clone was seen a single time. The J gene is TRBJ2-7, the V gene TRBV29-1; 9 bases line up with TRBD1. The CDR3 is 15 residues long. The J segment lost 3 bases and the V segment lost 0 bases, leaving 6 bases of the junction unmatched. Germline CDR1 reads SQVTM; CDR2 reads ANQGSEA. In DNA, the CDR3 is TGCAGCGTTGAAGATCGTGGGACAGGGAGCTACGAGCAGTACTTC. This encodes CSVEDRGTGSYEQYF.

This clone came up a few times. The chain employs TRBV7-9 and TRBJ2-3; either TRBD1 or TRBD2 may fit D (6 bases each). The germline CDR1 and CDR2 sequences are SEHNR and FQNEAQ (reference sequence). The CDR3 is 15 amino acids. V lost 11 bases and J lost 8, with 26 bases in between. The CDR3 loop is CAGDSVGHLGGTQYF. DNA of the CDR3: TGTGCCGGGGACTCGGTGGGACACCTAGGCGGTACGCAGTATTTT. The variable domain in full, with the rest retrieved from reference TRBV7-9 and TRBJ2-3, is DTGVSQNPRHKITKRGQNVTFRCDPISEHNRLYWYRQTLGQGPEFLTYFQNEAQLEKSRLLSDRFSAERPKGSFSTLEIQRTEQGDSAMYLCAGDSVGHLGGTQYFGPGTRLTVL.

The chain links TRBV9 to TRBJ2-2; possible D gene TRBD2, 5 bases. V lost 6 bases, J lost 1 base, and 10 bases lay in between. This CDR3 comprises 14 residues. From germline, CDR1 is SGDLS and CDR2 YYNGEE. The CDR3 region is CASTGLMNTGELFF. The CDR3 DNA is TGTGCCAGCACTGGACTGATGAACACCGGGGAGCTGTTTTTT.

The chain employs TRBV2 and TRBJ1-5; no reliable D call. Germline lookup yields CDR1 SNHLY and CDR2 FYNNEI. CDR3 length: 12 residues. V was cut by 6 bases and J by 7 bases, with 10 bases left in between. As DNA, the CDR3 is TGTGCCAGCAGGCGGTTCGGGCAGCCCCAGCATTTT. As protein: CASRRFGQPQHF.

This clone has only one observation. The chain couples TRBV7-9 to TRBJ1-5; D remains ambiguous. V lost 2 bases, J lost 4 bases, and 3 bases lay in between. The CDR3 length is 12 residues. Germline V gives CDR1 SEHNR, CDR2 FQNEAQ (reference sequence). In DNA, the CDR3 is TGTGCCAGCAGCTTACCTAATCAGCCCCAGCATTTT. This codes for CASSLPNQPQHF.

The chain uses TRBV7-9 and TRBJ1-6; TRBD1 agrees at 9 bases. Germline V gene sequence: CDR1 SEHNR, CDR2 FQNEAQ (reference sequence). V was pared by 7 bases and J by 7 bases, with 8 bases of the junction left unmatched. The length of the CDR3 is 15 residues. The DNA for the CDR3 is TGTGCCAGCACCCAAGAGGGGACAGGGAATTCACCCCTCCACTTT. It yields the protein CASTQEGTGNSPLHF.